This TCR beta chain emerged from a study of breast tumors, draining lymph nodes, adjacent tissues. Breast cancer patients provided tissue from their axillary draining lymph nodes. CDR1 and CDR2 (germline): SGHVS, FQNEAQ. This CDR3 contains 15 residues. Trimming took off 3 bases at V and 7 bases at J, with 16 bases between the two ends. A word on this clonotype: What it recognizes is unknown.

Study findings and constraints: Tumors had less TCR diversity than lymph nodes, more than nontumor tissue. Data fit most tumor T cells coming from lymph node, expanding in tumor.

TCRdb used MiXCR to reprocess the multiplex PCR reads, holding one entry per CDR3 protein. The profile shows tens of thousands of distinct CDR3 sequences, 15% to 20% of them singletons. Sequenced input: axillary lymph node tissue. The V gene is TRBV7-8, the J gene TRBJ2-1; D is perhaps TRBD2 (6 bases). The TCR originated in a female donor with breast cancer. Some clones in this sample may be carry-over from other donors' samples. CDR3 amino acids: CASSFTPGVGNEQFF. The CDR3 bases are TGTGCCAGCAGCTTCACGCCGGGAGTAGGAAATGAGCAGTTCTTC.